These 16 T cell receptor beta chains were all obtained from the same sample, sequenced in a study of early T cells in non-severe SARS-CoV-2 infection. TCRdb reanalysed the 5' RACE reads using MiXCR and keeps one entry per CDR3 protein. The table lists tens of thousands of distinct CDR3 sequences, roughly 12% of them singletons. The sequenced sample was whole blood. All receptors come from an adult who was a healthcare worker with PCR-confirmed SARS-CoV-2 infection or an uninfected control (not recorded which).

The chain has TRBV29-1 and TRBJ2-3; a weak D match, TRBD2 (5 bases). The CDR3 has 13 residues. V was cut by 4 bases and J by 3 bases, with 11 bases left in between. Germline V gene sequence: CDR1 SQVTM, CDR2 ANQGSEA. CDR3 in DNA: TGCAGCGTTGTCATCGGGAAGACAGATACGCAGTATTTT. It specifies CSVVIGKTDTQYF.

The CDR3 here is CASNKGTYEQYF. The CDR3 coding sequence is TGTGCCAGCAACAAGGGGACCTACGAGCAGTACTTC. The chain employs TRBV2 and TRBJ2-7; a weak D match, TRBD1 (5 bases). This CDR3 is 12 amino acids long. Trimming took 7 bases from V and 2 from J, leaving 9 bases between them. Germline CDR1 reads SNHLY; CDR2 reads FYNNEI.

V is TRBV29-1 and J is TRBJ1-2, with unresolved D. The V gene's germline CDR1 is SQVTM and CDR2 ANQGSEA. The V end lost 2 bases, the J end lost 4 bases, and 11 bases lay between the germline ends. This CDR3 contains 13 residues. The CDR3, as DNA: TGCAGCGTTGAATACGAGACGGTCTATGGCTACACCTTC. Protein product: CSVEYETVYGYTF.

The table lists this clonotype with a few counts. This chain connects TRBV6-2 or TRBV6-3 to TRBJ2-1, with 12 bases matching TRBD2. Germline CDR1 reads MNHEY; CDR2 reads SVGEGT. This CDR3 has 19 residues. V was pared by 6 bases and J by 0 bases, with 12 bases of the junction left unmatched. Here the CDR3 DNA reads TGTGCCAGCAGCCCCTCCGGACTAGCGGGACCACGCTCCTACAATGAGCAGTTCTTC. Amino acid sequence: CASSPSGLAGPRSYNEQFF.

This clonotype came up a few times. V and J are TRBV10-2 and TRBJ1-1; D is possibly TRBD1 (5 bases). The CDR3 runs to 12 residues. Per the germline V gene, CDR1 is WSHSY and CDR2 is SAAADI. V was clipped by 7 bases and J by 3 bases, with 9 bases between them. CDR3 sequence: CASNEGYTEAFF. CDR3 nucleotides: TGCGCCAGCAACGAGGGGTACACTGAAGCTTTCTTT.

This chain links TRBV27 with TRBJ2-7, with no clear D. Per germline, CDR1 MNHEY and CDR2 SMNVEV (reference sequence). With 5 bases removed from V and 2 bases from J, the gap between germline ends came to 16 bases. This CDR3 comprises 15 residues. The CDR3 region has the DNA TGTGCCAGCAGTCCATCTCCCGGGCGAACCTACGAGCAGTACTTC. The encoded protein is CASSPSPGRTYEQYF.

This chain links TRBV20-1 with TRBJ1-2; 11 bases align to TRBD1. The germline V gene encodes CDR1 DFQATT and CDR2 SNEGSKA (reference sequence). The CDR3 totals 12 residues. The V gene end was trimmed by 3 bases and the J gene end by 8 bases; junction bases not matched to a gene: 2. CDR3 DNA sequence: TGCAGTGCTAGGGGACAGGGGGGCGGCTACACCTTC. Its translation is CSARGQGGGYTF.

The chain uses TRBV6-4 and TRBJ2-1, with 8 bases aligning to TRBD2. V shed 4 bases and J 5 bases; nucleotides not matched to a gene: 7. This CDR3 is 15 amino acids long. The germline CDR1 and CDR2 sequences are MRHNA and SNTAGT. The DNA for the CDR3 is TGTGCCAGCAGTGTCGGCCTAGCGGGCCACAATGAGCAGTTCTTC. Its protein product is CASSVGLAGHNEQFF.

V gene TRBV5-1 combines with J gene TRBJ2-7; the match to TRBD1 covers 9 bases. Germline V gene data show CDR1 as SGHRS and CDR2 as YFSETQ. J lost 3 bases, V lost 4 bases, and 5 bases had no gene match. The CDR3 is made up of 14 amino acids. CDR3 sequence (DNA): TGCGCCAGCAGCCCGGGACAGGGACTCTACGAGCAGTACTTC. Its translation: CASSPGQGLYEQYF.

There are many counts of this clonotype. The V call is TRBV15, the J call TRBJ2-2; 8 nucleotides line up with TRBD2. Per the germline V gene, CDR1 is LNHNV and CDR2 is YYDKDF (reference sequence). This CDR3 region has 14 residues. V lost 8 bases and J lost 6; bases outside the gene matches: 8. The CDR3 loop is CATWASGSAGELFF. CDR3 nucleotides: TGTGCCACCTGGGCGAGCGGGAGTGCCGGGGAGCTGTTTTTT.

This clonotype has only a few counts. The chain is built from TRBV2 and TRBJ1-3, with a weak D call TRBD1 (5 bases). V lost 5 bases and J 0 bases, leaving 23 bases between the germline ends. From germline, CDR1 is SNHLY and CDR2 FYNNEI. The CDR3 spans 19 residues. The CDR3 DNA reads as TGTGCCAGCAGTTCACACCCTAGCGGGGGACCCCGCTCTGGAAACACCATATATTTT. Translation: CASSSHPSGGPRSGNTIYF.

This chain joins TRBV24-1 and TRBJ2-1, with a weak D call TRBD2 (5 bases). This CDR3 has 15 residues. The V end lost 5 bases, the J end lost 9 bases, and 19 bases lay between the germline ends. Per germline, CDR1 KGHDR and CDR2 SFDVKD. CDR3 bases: TGTGCCACCAGTGCTTCTGAGGTGTTGGCGGGTGAGCAGTTCTTC. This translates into CATSASEVLAGEQFF.

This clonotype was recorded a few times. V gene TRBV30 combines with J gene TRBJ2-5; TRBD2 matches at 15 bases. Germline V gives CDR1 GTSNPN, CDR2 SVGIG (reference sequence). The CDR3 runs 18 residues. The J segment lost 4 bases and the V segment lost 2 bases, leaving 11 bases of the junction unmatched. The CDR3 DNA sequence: TGTGCCTGGAGTCCCGGACTAGCGGGAGGGGGCCTGCTAGAGACCCAGTACTTC. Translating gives CAWSPGLAGGGLLETQYF.

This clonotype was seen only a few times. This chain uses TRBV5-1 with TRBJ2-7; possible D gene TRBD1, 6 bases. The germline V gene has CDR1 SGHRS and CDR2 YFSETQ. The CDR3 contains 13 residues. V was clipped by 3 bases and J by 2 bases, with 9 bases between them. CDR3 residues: CASSSRDTYEQYF. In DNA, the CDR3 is TGCGCCAGCAGCTCCCGGGACACCTACGAGCAGTACTTC.

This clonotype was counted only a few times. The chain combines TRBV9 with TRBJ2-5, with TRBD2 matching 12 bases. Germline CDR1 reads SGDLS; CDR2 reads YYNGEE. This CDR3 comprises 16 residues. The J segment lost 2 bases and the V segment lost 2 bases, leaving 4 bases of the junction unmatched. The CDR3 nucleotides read TGTGCCAGCAGCGTCGGACTAGCGGGAATACAAGAGACCCAGTACTTC. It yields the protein CASSVGLAGIQETQYF.

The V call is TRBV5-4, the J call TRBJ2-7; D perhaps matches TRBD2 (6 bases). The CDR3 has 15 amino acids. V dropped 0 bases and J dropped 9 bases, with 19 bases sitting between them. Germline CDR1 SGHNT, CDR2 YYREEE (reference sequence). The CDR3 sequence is CASSLGASETNRQYF. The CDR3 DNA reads TGTGCCAGCAGCTTGGGGGCTAGCGAGACAAATCGGCAGTACTTC. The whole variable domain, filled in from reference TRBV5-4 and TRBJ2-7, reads ETGVTQSPTHLIKTRGQQVTLRCSSQSGHNTVSWYQQALGQGPQFIFQYYREEENGRGNFPPRFSGLQFPNYSSELNVNALELDDSALYLCASSLGASETNRQYFGPGTRLTVT.